These 8 T cell receptor beta chains share one sample of origin, sequenced in a study of molecular identifiers for immune sequencing clone quantification listed by TCRdb under 2018. Libraries were made using PCR. TCRdb lists the instrument as NextSeq 500. TCRdb redid the processing of the public reads, applying fastp at Q25 and MiXCR, and retained in-frame beta chains. Here each entry gathers all rows of one CDR3 protein and keeps the most common genes and DNA. The sample includes around 460,000 distinct CDR3 sequences, with roughly 26% observed a single time. About 0.75% of the sample is in the top ten clones. Specimen: naive CD8+ T cells from blood, with Jurkat cell RNA spiked in. What the cell subset or site label conveys for this sample: FACS-sorted CD8+CD4-CCR7+CD45RA+ naive T cells. The receptors derive from a human donor in good health. Some libraries in this study had Jurkat cell RNA spiked in.

This clonotype was counted only a few times. The chain employs TRBV30 and TRBJ2-6; a possible D gene is TRBD1 (5 bases). The germline V and J ends were trimmed by 5 bases and 2 bases, with 10 bases remaining between them. There are 14 residues in the CDR3. Germline assignment: CDR1 GTSNPN and CDR2 SVGIG (reference sequence). CDR3 sequence: CAWPGPPGANVLTF. The CDR3 region has the DNA TGTGCCTGGCCAGGGCCCCCTGGGGCCAACGTCCTGACTTTC.

This clonotype showed up many times. This rearrangement joins TRBV28 to TRBJ1-5; D unclear. Germline V gives CDR1 MDHEN, CDR2 SYDVKM. CDR3 length: 16 amino acids. Trimming cost V 5 bases and J 2 bases, with 16 bases left between them. The CDR3 here is CASSPSPDGRNQPQHF. DNA for the CDR3: TGTGCCAGCAGTCCATCCCCGGACGGCCGCAATCAGCCCCAGCATTTT.

The rearrangement joins TRBV19 to TRBJ2-7, with D possibly being TRBD1 (5 bases). The CDR3 length is 16 residues. Trimming took off 6 bases at V and 0 bases at J, with 18 bases between the two ends. CDR1 LNHDA and CDR2 SQIVND come from the germline V gene (reference sequence). The CDR3 protein is CASRIFRDRSSYEQYF. CDR3 DNA: TGTGCCAGTAGGATATTCAGGGATAGGAGCTCCTACGAGCAGTACTTC.

This chain uses TRBV9 with TRBJ1-1, with 7 bases matching TRBD1. The CDR3 consists of 14 residues. The trim removed 4 bases at V and 5 bases at J, leaving 8 bases unmatched. Germline values: CDR1 SGDLS, CDR2 YYNGEE. DNA for the CDR3: TGTGCCAGCAGCCCACCCCCAGGGGGAACTGAAGCTTTCTTT. Its translation is CASSPPPGGTEAFF.

The V and J genes are TRBV11-2 and TRBJ1-1, with no clear D. Trimming pared 3 bases from V and 5 bases from J, leaving 7 bases between. CDR3 length equals 12 residues. CDR1 is SGHAT, CDR2 FQNNGV, per germline. CDR3 sequence: CASSLRSTEAFF. CDR3 DNA sequence: TGTGCCAGCAGCTTGAGGAGTACTGAAGCTTTCTTT.

The chain recombines TRBV7-9 with TRBJ2-1; 7 bases align to TRBD1. J gave up 9 bases and V 3 bases, and 11 bases lay outside the gene matches. From germline, CDR1 is SEHNR and CDR2 FQNEAQ (reference sequence). This CDR3 is built from 15 residues. The DNA of the CDR3 is TGTGCCAGCAGCTTGTCGACAGGGTTGATCGGTGAGCAGTTCTTC. Translating it yields CASSLSTGLIGEQFF.

V and J are TRBV19 and TRBJ1-5; the D gene is possibly TRBD1 (6 bases). Trimming took 2 bases from V and 5 from J, leaving 13 bases between them. The CDR3 consists of 15 residues. CDR1 LNHDA and CDR2 SQIVND come from the germline V gene (reference sequence). CDR3 protein: CASSILSGGHQPQHF. CDR3 nucleotides: TGTGCCAGTAGTATATTATCTGGGGGGCATCAGCCCCAGCATTTT.

This clonotype was counted only a few times. CDR3: CASSFRGAAEAFF. The CDR3 DNA sequence: TGTGCCAGCAGCTTTCGGGGGGCCGCTGAAGCTTTCTTT. The J gene is TRBJ1-1, the V gene TRBV5-4, with a possible D match to TRBD1 (6 bases). Trimming took off 2 bases at V and 6 bases at J, with 11 bases between the two ends. The CDR3 contains 13 residues. Per the germline V gene, CDR1 is SGHNT and CDR2 is YYREEE (reference sequence).